A single sample is the source of the 14 T cell receptor beta chains below, sequenced in a study of HIV-infected children after antiretroviral therapy interruption. As for treatment: PENTA 11 planned treatment interruption arm or continuous ART arm. The TCR library was built from RNA with a 3' RACE protocol and unique molecular identifiers. TCRdb fed the 3' RACE reads into MiXCR, producing one record per CDR3 protein. The sample shows some 51,000 distinct CDR3 sequences, roughly 4% of them seen only once. The sample consisted of CD45RA+ CD4+ T cells from PBMCs, pooled from several time points, taken from a donor given antiretroviral therapy, either interrupted or continuous. Subset noted: naive CD4+ CD45RA+ CD45RO- T cells. Source of these receptors: a pool of human donors with HIV.

The V call is TRBV10-3, the J call TRBJ1-2; D remains ambiguous. The CDR3 totals 15 residues. The germline gives CDR1 ENHRY, CDR2 SYGVKD. Trimming took off 6 bases at V and 4 bases at J, with 18 bases between the two ends. CDR3 DNA: TGTGCCATCAGAGCCGATAGAGGCGGATTCTATGGCTACACCTTC. It codes for CAIRADRGGFYGYTF.

The table lists this clonotype with many counts. The rearrangement links TRBV20-1 to TRBJ1-1; D gene unclear. CDR1 is DFQATT, CDR2 SNEGSKA, per germline (reference sequence). V lost 0 bases, J lost 8 bases, and 22 bases lay in between. The CDR3 is 16 residues long. The chain's CDR3 is CSARDLSLRSWPEAFF. CDR3 sequence (DNA): TGCAGTGCTAGAGATTTAAGTTTAAGGTCCTGGCCCGAAGCTTTCTTT.

In its sample, this clonotype was seen many times. The chain joins TRBV5-5 to TRBJ2-3; unclear D gene. Trimming pared 4 bases from V and 0 bases from J, leaving 3 bases between. CDR3 length: 12 residues. Germline V gives CDR1 SGHKS, CDR2 YYEKEE (reference sequence). This chain's CDR3 is CASSHSTDTQYF. The CDR3 DNA is TGTGCCAGCAGCCACAGCACAGATACGCAGTATTTT.

This clonotype has ten or more counts. The CDR3 loop reads CSARVNLKAFF. CDR3 bases: TGCAGTGCTAGAGTAAACCTCAAGGCTTTCTTT. The V call is TRBV20-1, the J call TRBJ1-1; D remains unclear. This CDR3 is 11 amino acids long. Germline loops: CDR1 DFQATT, CDR2 SNEGSKA (reference sequence). V was cut by 1 base and J by 11 bases, with 11 bases left in between.

The CDR3 sequence is CSATPDIYGYTF. The CDR3 bases are TGCAGTGCTACACCAGATATTTATGGCTACACCTTC. The V and J genes are TRBV20-1 and TRBJ1-2; no definite D call. In germline, CDR1 is DFQATT, CDR2 SNEGSKA (reference sequence). CDR3 length: 12 amino acids. Trimming cost V 4 bases and J 5 bases, with 11 bases left between them.

This clonotype was counted at least ten times. V gene TRBV3-1 combines with J gene TRBJ2-5; D is ambiguous. Germline V gene sequence: CDR1 LGHDT, CDR2 YNNKEL (reference sequence). V lost 4 bases and J 1 base, leaving 10 bases between the germline ends. The CDR3 totals 14 residues. CDR3 nucleotides: TGTGCCAGCAGCCCCCCTGGCAGCCAAGAGACCCAGTACTTC. This sequence encodes CASSPPGSQETQYF.

This clonotype is classed as medium-sized. This rearrangement joins TRBV25-1 to TRBJ1-2, with 7 nucleotides matching TRBD1. Germline V CDR1 and CDR2: MGHDK, SYGVNS. This CDR3 comprises 12 residues. V trimming: 4 bases; J trimming: 4 bases; junction bases outside the gene matches: 0. Here the CDR3 DNA reads TGTGCCAGCAGTGGACAGGGCTATGGCTACACCTTC. Protein sequence: CASSGQGYGYTF.

This clonotype was counted at least ten times. V and J are TRBV2 and TRBJ1-5; D unresolved. Germline lookup yields CDR1 SNHLY and CDR2 FYNNEI. The CDR3 consists of 12 residues. The germline V and J ends were trimmed by 3 bases and 5 bases, with 5 bases remaining between them. CDR3 sequence: CASSDRDQPQHF. DNA for the CDR3: TGTGCCAGCAGTGACAGAGATCAGCCCCAGCATTTT. The variable domain in full, with the rest retrieved from reference TRBV2 and TRBJ1-5, is EPEVTQTPSHQVTQMGQEVILRCVPISNHLYFYWYRQILGQKVEFLVSFYNNEISEKSEIFDDQFSVERPDGSNFTLKIRSTKLEDSAMYFCASSDRDQPQHFGDGTRLSIL.

This clonotype was detected many times. The chain uses TRBV2 and TRBJ2-3; 8 bases map to TRBD1. Germline CDR1 and CDR2: SNHLY and FYNNEI. This CDR3 has 14 amino acids. The V and J ends lost 5 bases and 1 base, in that order; junction bases with no gene match: 2. This CDR3 reads CASSPDRGTDTQYF. Here the CDR3 DNA reads TGTGCCAGCAGTCCGGACAGGGGCACAGATACGCAGTATTTT.

There are many counts of this clonotype. The CDR3: CASSPFTRGNTIYF. In DNA form, the CDR3 reads TGTGCCAGCAGCCCTTTTACGAGGGGAAACACCATATATTTT. The chain joins TRBV7-2 to TRBJ1-3, with D hard to call. CDR1 and CDR2 from the germline V gene are SGHTA and FQGNSA. This CDR3 has 14 residues. V dropped 5 bases and J dropped 4 bases, with 12 bases sitting between them.

The rearrangement uses TRBV19 and TRBJ1-2, with D maybe TRBD1 (5 bases). CDR3 length: 13 residues. The ends were cut back, 7 bases at V and 5 bases at J, with 14 bases in the middle. Germline V gives CDR1 LNHDA, CDR2 SQIVND (reference sequence). CDR3 loop: CASTYGAEYGYTF. The CDR3 nucleotides are TGTGCCAGTACTTATGGGGCGGAGTATGGCTACACCTTC.

This clonotype was detected only a few times. The CDR3 nucleotides read TGTGCCTGGAGTGTACGGGCAAGCTACATGAACACTGAAGCTTTCTTT. Protein sequence: CAWSVRASYMNTEAFF. The V and J genes are TRBV30 and TRBJ1-1; D ambiguous. The germline V gene encodes CDR1 GTSNPN and CDR2 SVGIG (reference sequence). The V and J ends lost 0 bases and 0 bases respectively, with 14 bases between them. CDR3 length: 16 amino acids.

This clonotype came up many times. This sequence joins TRBV11-2 and TRBJ1-1; maybe TRBD1 (6 bases). Germline V lookup: CDR1 SGHAT, CDR2 FQNNGV. CDR3 length: 14 residues. The V end lost 8 bases, the J end lost 0 bases, and 13 bases lay between the germline ends. DNA of the CDR3: TGTGCCAGCTCCCGGGACACCCTGAACACTGAAGCTTTCTTT. It yields the protein CASSRDTLNTEAFF.

This clonotype has only a few counts. CDR3 amino acids: CASGFQRGGTDTQYF. The CDR3 DNA follows: TGTGCCAGCGGTTTCCAGCGGGGGGGCACAGATACGCAGTATTTT. The V gene is TRBV5-8, the J gene TRBJ2-3; 9 positions match TRBD2. Germline V gene data show CDR1 as SGHTS and CDR2 as YDEGEE. The trim removed 7 bases at V and 1 base at J, leaving 7 bases unmatched. This CDR3 is 15 amino acids long.